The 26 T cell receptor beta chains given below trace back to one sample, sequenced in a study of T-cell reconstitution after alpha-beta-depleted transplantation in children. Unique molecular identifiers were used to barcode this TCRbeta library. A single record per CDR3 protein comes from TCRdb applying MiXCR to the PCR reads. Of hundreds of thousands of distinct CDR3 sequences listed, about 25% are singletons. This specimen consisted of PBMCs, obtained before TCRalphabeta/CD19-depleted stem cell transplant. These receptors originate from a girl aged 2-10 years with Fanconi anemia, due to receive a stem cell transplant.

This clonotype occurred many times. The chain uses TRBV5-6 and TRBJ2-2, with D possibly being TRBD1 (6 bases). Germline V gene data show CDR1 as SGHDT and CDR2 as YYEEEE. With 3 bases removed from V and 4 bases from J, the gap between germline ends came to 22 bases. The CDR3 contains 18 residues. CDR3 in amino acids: CASSWAGVRRAGTGELFF. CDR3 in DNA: TGTGCCAGCAGCTGGGCAGGGGTCCGACGCGCGGGCACCGGGGAGCTGTTTTTT.

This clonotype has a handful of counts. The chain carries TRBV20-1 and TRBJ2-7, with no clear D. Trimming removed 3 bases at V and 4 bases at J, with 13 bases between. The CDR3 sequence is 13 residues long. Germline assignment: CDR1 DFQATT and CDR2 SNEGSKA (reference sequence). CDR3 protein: CSASLSTVYEQYF. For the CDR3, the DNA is TGCAGTGCTAGCCTAAGCACAGTTTACGAGCAGTACTTC.

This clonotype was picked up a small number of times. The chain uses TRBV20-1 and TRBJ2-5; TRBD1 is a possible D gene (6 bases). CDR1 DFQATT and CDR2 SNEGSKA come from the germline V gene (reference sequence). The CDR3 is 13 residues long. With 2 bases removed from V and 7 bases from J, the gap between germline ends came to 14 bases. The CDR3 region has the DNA TGCAGTGCTAGAAGGGGGATGGCGGTGACCCAGTACTTC. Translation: CSARRGMAVTQYF.

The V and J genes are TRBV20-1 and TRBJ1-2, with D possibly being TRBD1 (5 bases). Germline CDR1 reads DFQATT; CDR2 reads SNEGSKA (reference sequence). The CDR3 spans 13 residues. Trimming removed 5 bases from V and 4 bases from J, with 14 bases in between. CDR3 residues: CSAQGRGGYGYTF. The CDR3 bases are TGCAGTGCTCAAGGGAGGGGCGGCTATGGCTACACCTTC.

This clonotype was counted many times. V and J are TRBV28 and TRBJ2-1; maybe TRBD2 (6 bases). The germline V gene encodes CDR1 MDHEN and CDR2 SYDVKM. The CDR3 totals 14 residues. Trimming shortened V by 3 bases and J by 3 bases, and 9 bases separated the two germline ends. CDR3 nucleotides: TGTGCCAGCAGTTTGGTGGGAGGCTACAATGAGCAGTTCTTC. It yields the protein CASSLVGGYNEQFF.

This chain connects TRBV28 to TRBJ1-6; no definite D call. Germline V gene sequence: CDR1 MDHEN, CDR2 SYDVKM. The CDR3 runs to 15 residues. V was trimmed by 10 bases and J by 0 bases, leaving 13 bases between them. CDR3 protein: CATRGGSSYNSPLHF. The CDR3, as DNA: TGTGCCACCCGTGGCGGAAGCTCCTATAATTCACCCCTCCACTTT.

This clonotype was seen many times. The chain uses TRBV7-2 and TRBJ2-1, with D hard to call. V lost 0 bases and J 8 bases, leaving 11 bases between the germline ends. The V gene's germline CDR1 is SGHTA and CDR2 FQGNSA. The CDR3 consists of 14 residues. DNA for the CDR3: TGTGCCAGCAGCTTAGCCGATGGACCCGATGAGCAGTTCTTC. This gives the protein CASSLADGPDEQFF. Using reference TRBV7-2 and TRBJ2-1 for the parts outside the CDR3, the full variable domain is GAGVSQSPSNKVTEKGKDVELRCDPISGHTALYWYRQSLGQGLEFLIYFQGNSAPDKSGLPSDRFSAERTGGSVSTLTIQRTQQEDSAVYLCASSLADGPDEQFFGPGTRLTVL.

CDR3 in DNA: TGTGCCAGCAGCTGGGACAGGGGGTCCTACAATGAGCAGTTCTTC. Amino acids: CASSWDRGSYNEQFF. The chain has TRBV14 and TRBJ2-1; 11 bases align to TRBD1. Germline V gene lookup returns CDR1 SGHDN and CDR2 FVKESK. CDR3 length: 15 amino acids. V shed 5 bases and J 1 base; nucleotides not matched to a gene: 1.

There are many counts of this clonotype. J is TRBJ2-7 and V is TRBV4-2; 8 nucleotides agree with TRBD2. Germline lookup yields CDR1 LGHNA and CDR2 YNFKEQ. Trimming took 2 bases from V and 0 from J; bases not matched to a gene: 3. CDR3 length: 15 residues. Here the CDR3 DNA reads TGTGCCAGCAGCCAATGGCGGGAGGCCTCCTACGAGCAGTACTTC. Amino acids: CASSQWREASYEQYF.

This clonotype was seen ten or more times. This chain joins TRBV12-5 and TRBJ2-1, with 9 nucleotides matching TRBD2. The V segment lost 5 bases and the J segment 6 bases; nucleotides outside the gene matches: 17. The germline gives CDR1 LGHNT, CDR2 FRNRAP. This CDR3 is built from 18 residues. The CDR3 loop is CASGPRRASSGKGNEQFF. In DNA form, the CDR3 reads TGTGCTAGTGGTCCCCGCAGAGCCTCTAGCGGGAAAGGCAATGAGCAGTTCTTC.

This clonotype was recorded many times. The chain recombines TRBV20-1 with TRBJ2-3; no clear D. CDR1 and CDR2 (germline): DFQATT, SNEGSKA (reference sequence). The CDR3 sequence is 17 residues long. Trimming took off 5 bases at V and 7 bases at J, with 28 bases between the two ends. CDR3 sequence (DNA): TGCAGTGCTCCATTGCCCTCGATCCTACCTCAAACAAATACGCAGTATTTT. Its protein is CSAPLPSILPQTNTQYF.

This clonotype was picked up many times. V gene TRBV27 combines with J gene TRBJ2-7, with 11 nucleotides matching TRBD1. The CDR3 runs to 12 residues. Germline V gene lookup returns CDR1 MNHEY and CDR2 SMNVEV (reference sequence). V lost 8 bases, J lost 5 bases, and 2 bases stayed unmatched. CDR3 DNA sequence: TGTGCCAGCGGGACAGGGGGTAACGAGCAGTACTTC. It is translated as CASGTGGNEQYF.

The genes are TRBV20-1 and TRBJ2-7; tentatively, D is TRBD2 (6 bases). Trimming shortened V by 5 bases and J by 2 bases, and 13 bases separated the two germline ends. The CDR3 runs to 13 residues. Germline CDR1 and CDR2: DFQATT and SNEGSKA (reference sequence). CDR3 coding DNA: TGCAGTGCTCAAGCGGGTATTGCCTACGAGCAGTACTTC. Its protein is CSAQAGIAYEQYF.

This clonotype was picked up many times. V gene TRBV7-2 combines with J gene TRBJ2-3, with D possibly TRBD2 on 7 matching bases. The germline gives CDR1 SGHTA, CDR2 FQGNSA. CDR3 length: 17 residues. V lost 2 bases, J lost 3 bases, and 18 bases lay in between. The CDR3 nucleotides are TGTGCCAGCAGCTTACATTTGGGGGGGGCCTTGACAGATACGCAGTATTTT. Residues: CASSLHLGGALTDTQYF.

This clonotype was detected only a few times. DNA for the CDR3: TGCAGTGCTACAGGGCTCCCTGGGGCCAACGTCCTGACTTTC. Its protein is CSATGLPGANVLTF. The rearrangement uses TRBV20-1 and TRBJ2-6; maybe TRBD1 (5 bases). V lost 4 bases, J lost 2 bases, and 9 bases lay in between. Per the germline V gene, CDR1 is DFQATT and CDR2 is SNEGSKA (reference sequence). The CDR3 has 14 amino acids.

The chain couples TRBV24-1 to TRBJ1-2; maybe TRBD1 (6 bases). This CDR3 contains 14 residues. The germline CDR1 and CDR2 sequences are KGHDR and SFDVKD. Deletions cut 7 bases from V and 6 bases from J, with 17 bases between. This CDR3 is CATSGGAGADGYTF. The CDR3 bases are TGTGCCACCAGCGGGGGGGCTGGGGCGGATGGCTACACCTTC.

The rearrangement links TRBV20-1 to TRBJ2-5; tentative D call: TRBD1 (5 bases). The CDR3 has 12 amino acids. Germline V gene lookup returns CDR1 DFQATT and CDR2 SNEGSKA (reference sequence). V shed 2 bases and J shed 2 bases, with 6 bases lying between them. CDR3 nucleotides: TGCAGTGCTAGAAAGGGGCAAGAGACCCAGTACTTC. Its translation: CSARKGQETQYF.

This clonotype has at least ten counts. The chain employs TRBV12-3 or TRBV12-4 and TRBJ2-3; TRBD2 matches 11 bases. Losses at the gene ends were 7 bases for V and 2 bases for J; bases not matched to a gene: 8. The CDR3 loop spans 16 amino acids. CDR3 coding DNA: TGTGCCAGCACCACCGGGACTAGCGGATTCACAGATACGCAGTATTTT. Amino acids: CASTTGTSGFTDTQYF.

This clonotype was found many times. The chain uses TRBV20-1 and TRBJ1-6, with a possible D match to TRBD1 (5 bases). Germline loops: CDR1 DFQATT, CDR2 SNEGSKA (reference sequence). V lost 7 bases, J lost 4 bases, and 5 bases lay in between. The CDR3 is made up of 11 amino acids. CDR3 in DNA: TGCAGTGGACAGTATAATTCACCCCTCCACTTT. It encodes CSGQYNSPLHF.

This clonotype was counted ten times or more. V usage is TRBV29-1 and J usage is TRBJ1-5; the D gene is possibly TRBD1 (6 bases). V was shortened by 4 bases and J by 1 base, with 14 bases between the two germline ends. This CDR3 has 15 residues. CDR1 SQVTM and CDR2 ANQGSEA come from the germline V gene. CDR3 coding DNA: TGCAGCGTTGCCCTAAGGGGGGAAAGCAATCAGCCCCAGCATTTT. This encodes CSVALRGESNQPQHF. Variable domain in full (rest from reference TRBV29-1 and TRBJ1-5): SAVISQKPSRDICQRGTSLTIQCQVDSQVTMMFWYRQQPGQSLTLIATANQGSEATYESGFVIDKFPISRPNLTFSTLTVSNMSPEDSSIYLCSVALRGESNQPQHFGDGTRLSIL.

CDR3 sequence reads: CSAGDYEQFF. CDR3 nucleotides: TGCAGCGCCGGGGATTATGAGCAGTTCTTC. V and J are TRBV29-1 and TRBJ2-1; possibly TRBD2 for D (5 bases). The CDR3 has 10 residues. Germline lookup yields CDR1 SQVTM and CDR2 ANQGSEA. Between the trimmed V and J ends, which lost 7 bases and 8 bases, there was a span of 9 bases.

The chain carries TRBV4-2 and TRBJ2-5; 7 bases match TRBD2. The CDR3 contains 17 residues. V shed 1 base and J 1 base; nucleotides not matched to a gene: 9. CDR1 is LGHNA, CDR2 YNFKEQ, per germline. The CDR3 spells CASSQVAGEARQETQYF. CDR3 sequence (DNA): TGTGCCAGCAGCCAAGTCGCGGGGGAGGCCCGCCAAGAGACCCAGTACTTC.

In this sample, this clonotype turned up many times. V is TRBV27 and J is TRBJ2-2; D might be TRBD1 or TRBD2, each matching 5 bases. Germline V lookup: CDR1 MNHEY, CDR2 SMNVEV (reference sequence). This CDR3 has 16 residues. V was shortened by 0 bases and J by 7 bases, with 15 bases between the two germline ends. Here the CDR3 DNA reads TGTGCCAGCAGTTTATCGTCTTCCGGGGCGGGCGGGGAGCTGTTTTTT. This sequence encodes CASSLSSSGAGGELFF.

DNA for the CDR3: TGTGCCAGCAGTTTCCCGGGACTGGAAGAGACCCAGTACTTC. Translated, it gives CASSFPGLEETQYF. The chain has TRBV12-3 or TRBV12-4 and TRBJ2-5, with D tentatively TRBD2 (6 bases). This CDR3 is 14 amino acids long. Trimming shortened V by 3 bases and J by 3 bases, and 11 bases separated the two germline ends.

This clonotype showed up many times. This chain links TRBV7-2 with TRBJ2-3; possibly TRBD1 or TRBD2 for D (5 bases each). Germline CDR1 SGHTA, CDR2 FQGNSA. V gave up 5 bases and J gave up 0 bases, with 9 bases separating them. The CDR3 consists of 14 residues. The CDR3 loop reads CASSVWGSTDTQYF. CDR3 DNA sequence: TGTGCCAGCAGCGTCTGGGGGAGCACAGATACGCAGTATTTT. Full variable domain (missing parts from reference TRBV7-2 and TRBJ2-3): GAGVSQSPSNKVTEKGKDVELRCDPISGHTALYWYRQSLGQGLEFLIYFQGNSAPDKSGLPSDRFSAERTGGSVSTLTIQRTQQEDSAVYLCASSVWGSTDTQYFGPGTRLTVL.

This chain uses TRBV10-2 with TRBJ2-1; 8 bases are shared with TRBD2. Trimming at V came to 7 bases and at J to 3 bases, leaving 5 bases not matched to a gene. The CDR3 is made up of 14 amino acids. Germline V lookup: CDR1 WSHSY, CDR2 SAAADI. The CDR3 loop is CASTPSGFYNEQFF. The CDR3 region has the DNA TGCGCCAGCACCCCTAGCGGGTTCTACAATGAGCAGTTCTTC.